This T cell receptor (beta chain) was profiled in a study of OX40 agonist ivuxolimab in advanced cancers. For the wider study: The costimulatory receptor OX40 (CD134) was targeted by ivuxolimab, a fully human IgG2 agonistic monoclonal antibody. Patients were allowed to have had prior anti-PD-1, anti-PD-L1 or anti-CTLA-4 therapy, and roughly 40% of the dose-escalation patients had previously received checkpoint inhibitors. Partial responses occurred in three dose-escalation patients: two with cutaneous melanoma and one with hepatocellular carcinoma. Intravenous ivuxolimab was administered to patients every 2 weeks at six dose levels: 0.01, 0.1, 0.3, 1.5, 3 and 10 mg/kg. Of the roughly 50 dose-escalation patients, hepatocellular carcinoma was present in around 20, melanoma in around 15, renal cell carcinoma in 9 and head and neck cancer in 9. In the dose-escalation cohort, over 65% of patients were male, and the mean age was approximately 60 years, with a range of roughly 20 to 80. The monotherapy dose-escalation portion (N of about 50 patients) of the phase I ivuxolimab trial is reported in the paper. The point of sequencing TCRbeta in the periphery was to test whether ivuxolimab changed TCR sequence diversity and drove clonal T-cell expansion. Study-wide conclusions, independent of this receptor: The antigen specificity of the clonally expanded peripheral T cells was not determined. At doses from 0.1 to 3.0 mg/kg, clonal expansion was seen in both CD4+ and CD8+ blood T cells between baseline and week 6. After ivuxolimab, expanded clones were on average more numerous among CD8+ T cells than among CD4+ T cells. In the 0.1-3.0 mg/kg groups, partial responders were among the patients with the lowest normalized peripheral clonal expansion, particularly in CD8+ T cells. Low levels of normalized T-cell clonal expansion were also seen in some patients who did not respond.

The CDR3 runs 16 amino acids, cysteine and phenylalanine included. Just CDR3 DNA is preserved here, 48 bases in frame from base 1. The germline ends are 15 bases apart after V is trimmed by 0 bases and J by 6 bases. From a lookup of the germline V gene, CDR1 and CDR2 are LGHNA and YSLEER. Genomic DNA was isolated from the sorted cells so that the TCRbeta CDR3 region could be sequenced. The immunoSEQ Assay was used to sequence the TCRbeta CDR3 regions. In its TCRdb copy, this immuneACCESS table keeps in-frame sequences only and misses some clones. Where compared with another copy, unresolved V genes explain less than half of these, and the others have no known cause. The table for this sample lists just over 25,000 clones; 80% to 90% of them were counted only once. Over 13% of the sample comes from the top ten. The trial excluded patients who had a history of autoimmune disease or were on systemic immunosuppression. Peripheral blood for TCR sequencing was drawn from every dose cohort at baseline, at cycle 4 day 1 and at cycle 7 day 1. Samples were obtained from an open-label, multicenter, first-in-human phase I dose-escalation trial of ivuxolimab. The trial enrolled adults with locally advanced or metastatic head and neck squamous cell, hepatocellular, melanoma or renal cell carcinoma. Before TCR sequencing, CD4+ and CD8+ T cells were separately sorted from peripheral blood.

In regard to this clone: What this receptor recognizes is not known. No much larger clone exists at a distance of one base, and base qualities are not known.

Source: CD4+ or CD8+ T cells sorted from blood, taken in a trial of the OX40 agonist ivuxolimab. The receptor chain draws on TRBV4-3 and TRBJ2-1, with the D gene tentatively TRBD1 or TRBD2, based on 7 matching bases in each. The TCR sequence derives from an adult with an advanced solid tumor such as melanoma, head and neck, liver or kidney cancer. The CDR3 protein sequence reads: CASSQDLRGGPNEQFF. The nucleotides are TGCGCCAGCAGCCAAGACCTCAGGGGGGGGCCCAATGAGCAGTTCTTC.